Each of the 25 T cell receptor beta chains below was sequenced from the same sample in a study of blood T cell repertoires in COVID-19. The protocol was immunoSEQ multiplex PCR, while the TCRdb copy is restricted to in-frame clones and leaves out a portion. The sample has roughly 150,000 clones; about 79% are singletons. The specimen was peripheral blood. Receptors originate from a woman aged 50 to 60 in a cohort sampled during active or convalescent COVID-19.

The V call is TRBV2, the J call TRBJ1-2; 7 bases line up with TRBD1. This CDR3 contains 15 residues. Unmatched junction bases numbered 8, after V lost 3 bases and J lost 4 bases. The V gene's germline CDR1 is SNHLY and CDR2 FYNNEI. This chain's CDR3 is CASSEEGQTIYGYTF. The CDR3 nucleotides read TGTGCCAGCAGTGAGGAGGGACAGACTATCTATGGCTACACCTTC. Complete variable domain (other parts from reference TRBV2 and TRBJ1-2): EPEVTQTPSHQVTQMGQEVILRCVPISNHLYFYWYRQILGQKVEFLVSFYNNEISEKSEIFDDQFSVERPDGSNFTLKIRSTKLEDSAMYFCASSEEGQTIYGYTFGSGTRLTVV.

This chain links TRBV6-6 with TRBJ1-6; D remains ambiguous. V gave up 2 bases and J gave up 7 bases, with 9 bases separating them. The CDR3 consists of 14 residues. Germline V gene sequence: CDR1 MNHNY, CDR2 SVGAGI (reference sequence). The DNA for the CDR3 is TGTGCCAGCAGTTACGAGTCGTGGAATTCACCCCTCCACTTT. Amino acids: CASSYESWNSPLHF.

The rearrangement links TRBV4-1 to TRBJ1-4; possibly TRBD1 for D (5 bases). Germline lookup yields CDR1 MGHRA and CDR2 YSYEKL. The CDR3 totals 14 residues. V lost 4 bases to trimming and J lost 6 bases, with 12 bases between them. CDR3: CASSPGFFDEKLFF. Written as DNA, the CDR3 is TGCGCCAGCAGCCCAGGGTTTTTCGATGAAAAACTGTTTTTT.

The CDR3 DNA reads as TGCAGCGTTGGGGAGACTGAAGCTTTCTTT. Residues: CSVGETEAFF. This chain uses TRBV29-1 with TRBJ1-1; the D is unclear. Per germline, CDR1 SQVTM and CDR2 ANQGSEA. This CDR3 is 10 amino acids long. Trimming removed 4 bases from V and 5 bases from J, with 5 bases in between.

The chain couples TRBV5-1 to TRBJ2-2, with a possible D match to TRBD1 (6 bases). The CDR3 consists of 15 residues. Trimming pared 1 base from V and 1 base from J, leaving 8 bases between. The germline gives CDR1 SGHRS, CDR2 YFSETQ. For the CDR3, the DNA is TGCGCCAGCAGCTTGACAGGGATGAACACCGGGGAGCTGTTTTTT. Translated, it gives CASSLTGMNTGELFF.

In this sample, this clone turned up a few times. The V and J genes are TRBV11-1 and TRBJ1-1, with no clear D. V was shortened by 2 bases and J by 6 bases, with 16 bases between the two germline ends. This CDR3 has 15 residues. Germline values: CDR1 SGHAT, CDR2 FQDESV (reference sequence). CDR3 region: CASSLSQARKAEAFF. In DNA, the CDR3 is TGTGCCAGCAGCTTAAGTCAGGCCCGAAAGGCTGAAGCTTTCTTT.

The chain carries TRBV15 and TRBJ2-2; 10 bases align to TRBD2. Germline loops: CDR1 LNHNV, CDR2 YYDKDF (reference sequence). CDR3 length equals 19 residues. V lost 0 bases to trimming and J lost 7 bases; unmatched junction nucleotides: 14. CDR3 sequence (DNA): TGTGCCACCAGCAGAGATCGATCAAGCGGGGGGGCCTACCGCGGGGAGCTGTTTTTT. This codes for CATSRDRSSGGAYRGELFF.

V gene TRBV10-2 combines with J gene TRBJ1-5; D is ambiguous. The V end was cut by 4 bases, the J end by 11 bases, with 15 bases between. The CDR3 is 13 residues long. The germline V gene has CDR1 WSHSY and CDR2 SAAADI. CDR3 DNA sequence: TGCGCCAGCAGTGCCGACCGTAGCACGGCCCAGCATTTT. Amino acids: CASSADRSTAQHF.

J is TRBJ2-7 and V is TRBV11-2; D is undetermined. The CDR3 covers 11 residues. The germline CDR1 and CDR2 sequences are SGHAT and FQNNGV. Between the trimmed V and J ends, which lost 6 bases and 9 bases, there was a span of 12 bases. This chain's CDR3 is CASRAASWQYF. The CDR3 DNA reads TGTGCCAGCAGAGCCGCAAGTTGGCAGTACTTC.

As regards this clone: This sample also contains other DNA sequences that code for the same CDR3. This chain connects TRBV6-5 to TRBJ1-6, with D perhaps TRBD1 (6 bases). From germline, CDR1 is MNHEY and CDR2 SVGAGI. V gave up 0 bases and J gave up 6 bases, with 9 bases separating them. This CDR3 contains 15 residues. The CDR3 DNA is TGTGCCAGCAGTTACTCGACAGGCGGTAATTCACCCCTCCACTTT. Translation: CASSYSTGGNSPLHF.

This clone was counted a single time. The rearrangement joins TRBV3-1 (or the pseudogene TRBV3-2) to TRBJ2-4; 8 nucleotides line up with TRBD2. From germline, CDR1 is LGHDT and CDR2 YNNKEL (reference sequence). CDR3 size: 17 residues. V dropped 1 base and J dropped 8; count of bases not matched to a gene: 13. The CDR3 DNA reads as TGTGCCAGCAGCCAAGGGGTGGCGGGGGGAATCAACCACATTCAGTACTTC. Protein product: CASSQGVAGGINHIQYF.

CDR3 protein: CASSLGAGIYNEQFF. The CDR3, as DNA: TGTGCCAGCAGCTTAGGGGCGGGGATATACAATGAGCAGTTCTTC. J is TRBJ2-1 and V is TRBV7-3; possibly TRBD2 for D (6 bases). The CDR3 covers 15 residues. Germline V gives CDR1 SGHTA, CDR2 FQGTGA. Trimming removed 2 bases at V and 4 bases at J, with 12 bases between.

This clone was recorded a few times. The rearrangement joins TRBV6-1 to TRBJ2-3; D possibly corresponds to TRBD2 (5 bases). Germline V gene lookup returns CDR1 MNHNS and CDR2 SASEGT. The V end lost 1 base, the J end lost 10 bases, and 15 bases lay between the germline ends. The CDR3 length is 14 residues. The CDR3 spells CASSEGPRVLAQYF. The CDR3, as DNA: TGTGCCAGCAGTGAAGGGCCGCGGGTTCTGGCGCAGTATTTT.

The chain combines TRBV24-1 with TRBJ2-4; D is perhaps TRBD1 (6 bases). The CDR3 is 13 residues long. Germline CDR1 KGHDR, CDR2 SFDVKD. Trimming pared 5 bases from V and 7 bases from J, leaving 11 bases between. The CDR3 loop reads CATSAAGANIQYF. CDR3 bases: TGTGCCACCAGTGCGGCAGGGGCCAACATTCAGTACTTC.

The chain links TRBV9 to TRBJ2-3, with 12 positions matching TRBD2. The germline V gene has CDR1 SGDLS and CDR2 YYNGEE. The ends lost 1 base at V and 1 base at J; junction bases unmatched: 13. The CDR3 contains 20 residues. Here the CDR3 reads CASSVRSWASGGGRTDTQYF. CDR3 nucleotide sequence: TGTGCCAGCAGCGTAAGGTCCTGGGCTAGCGGGGGGGGACGCACAGATACGCAGTATTTT.

This clone was observed a handful of times. The genes are TRBV19 and TRBJ1-2, with 9 bases fitting TRBD1. Per the germline V gene, CDR1 is LNHDA and CDR2 is SQIVND (reference sequence). V dropped 9 bases and J dropped 4; count of bases not matched to a gene: 18. The CDR3 is made up of 17 amino acids. CDR3 in amino acids: CASQTADYRGPGYGYTF. The CDR3 region has the DNA TGTGCCAGCCAAACGGCGGACTACAGGGGGCCGGGCTATGGCTACACCTTC.

The chain uses TRBV6-6 and TRBJ2-5, with TRBD1 matching over 10 bases. The CDR3 has 16 amino acids. The germline gives CDR1 MNHNY, CDR2 SVGAGI (reference sequence). Losses at the gene ends were 2 bases for V and 5 bases for J; bases not matched to a gene: 8. The CDR3 coding sequence is TGTGCCAGCAGTTACACCCTACGGGACAGGGGTGAGACCCAGTACTTC. Its translation is CASSYTLRDRGETQYF.

The V gene is TRBV2, the J gene TRBJ1-5; D is uncertain. CDR3 size: 14 residues. Per the germline V gene, CDR1 is SNHLY and CDR2 is FYNNEI. V was shortened by 3 bases and J by 4 bases, with 10 bases between the two germline ends. The CDR3: CASSETSPNQPQHF. CDR3 nucleotide sequence: TGTGCCAGCAGTGAGACATCCCCAAATCAGCCCCAGCATTTT.

The CDR3 DNA reads as TGCGCCAGCAGCTTAGGGGGAACGGGCAATCAGCCCCAGCATTTT. Protein sequence: CASSLGGTGNQPQHF. The V gene is TRBV5-1, the J gene TRBJ1-5; TRBD1 is a possible D gene (6 bases). CDR1 SGHRS and CDR2 YFSETQ come from the germline V gene. Trimming took 2 bases from V and 2 from J, leaving 11 bases between them. This CDR3 comprises 15 residues.

CDR3 nucleotides: TGTGCCAGCAGCTTACCTCAACAGACAGGGGACACCGGGGAGCTGTTTTTT. Translating gives CASSLPQQTGDTGELFF. V and J are TRBV7-2 and TRBJ2-2; 8 nucleotides line up with TRBD1. After removal of 2 bases from V and 3 bases from J, the junction contained 8 bases not matched to a gene. The CDR3 spans 17 residues. From germline, CDR1 is SGHTA and CDR2 FQGNSA.

The chain uses TRBV9 and TRBJ1-4; the D gene is possibly TRBD1 (6 bases). Germline V CDR1 and CDR2: SGDLS, YYNGEE. V gave up 0 bases and J gave up 8 bases, with 14 bases separating them. The CDR3 has 15 residues. This CDR3 is CASSVGPQGGEKLFF. CDR3 DNA sequence: TGTGCCAGCAGCGTAGGGCCACAGGGCGGGGAAAAACTGTTTTTT.

The chain joins TRBV19 to TRBJ2-7; 9 bases fit TRBD1. Germline V gene lookup returns CDR1 LNHDA and CDR2 SQIVND (reference sequence). The CDR3 is 15 residues long. Unmatched junction bases numbered 8, after V lost 1 base and J lost 7 bases. This chain's CDR3 is CASSIGGQGSEEQYF. CDR3 sequence (DNA): TGTGCCAGTAGTATAGGGGGACAGGGCTCGGAGGAGCAGTACTTC. Filled out from reference TRBV19 and TRBJ2-7, the complete variable domain reads DGGITQSPKYLFRKEGQNVTLSCEQNLNHDAMYWYRQDPGQGLRLIYYSQIVNDFQKGDIAEGYSVSREKKESFPLTVTSAQKNPTAFYLCASSIGGQGSEEQYFGPGTRLTVT.

The chain has TRBV4-3 and TRBJ2-3, with TRBD2 matching 10 bases. The V gene's germline CDR1 is LGHNA and CDR2 YSLEER. This CDR3 comprises 16 residues. V gave up 3 bases and J gave up 4 bases; unmatched junction bases: 7. The CDR3 region is CASSQGSGGAPDTQYF. CDR3 nucleotides: TGCGCCAGCAGCCAGGGGAGCGGGGGGGCCCCAGATACGCAGTATTTT.

As DNA, the CDR3 is TGTGCCAGCGGCAGAACCGGGACTAGCGGGGGCACAGATACGCAGTATTTT. Its translation: CASGRTGTSGGTDTQYF. The chain has TRBV5-5 and TRBJ2-3, with 13 bases that match TRBD2. This CDR3 is 17 amino acids long. V dropped 7 bases and J dropped 1; count of bases not matched to a gene: 9. Germline CDR1 and CDR2: SGHKS and YYEKEE (reference sequence). Combining the CDR3 with reference TRBV5-5 and TRBJ2-3 gives the whole variable domain DAGVTQSPTHLIKTRGQQVTLRCSPISGHKSVSWYQQVLGQGPQFIFQYYEKEERGRGNFPDRFSARQFPNYSSELNVNALLLGDSALYLCASGRTGTSGGTDTQYFGPGTRLTVL.

This clone has a single count. The chain uses TRBV4-1 and TRBJ1-5, with 7 bases identical to TRBD1. Trimming removed 0 bases from V and 3 bases from J; junction bases left unmatched: 11. This CDR3 contains 18 residues. Germline values: CDR1 MGHRA, CDR2 YSYEKL. Here the CDR3 DNA reads TGCGCCAGCAGCCAAGAGGAACACAGGGGTGGGTACAATCAGCCCCAGCATTTT. Protein sequence: CASSQEEHRGGYNQPQHF.